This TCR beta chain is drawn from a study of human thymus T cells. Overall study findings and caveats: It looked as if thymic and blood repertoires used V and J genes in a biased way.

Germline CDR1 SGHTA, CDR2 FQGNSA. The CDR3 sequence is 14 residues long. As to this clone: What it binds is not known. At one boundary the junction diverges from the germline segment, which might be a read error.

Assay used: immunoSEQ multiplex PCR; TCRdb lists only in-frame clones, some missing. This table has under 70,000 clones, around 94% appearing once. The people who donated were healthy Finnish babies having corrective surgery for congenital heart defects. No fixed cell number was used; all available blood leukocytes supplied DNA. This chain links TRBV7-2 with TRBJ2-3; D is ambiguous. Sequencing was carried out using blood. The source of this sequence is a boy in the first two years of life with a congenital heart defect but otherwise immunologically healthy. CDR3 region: CASSPGTVTVTQYF. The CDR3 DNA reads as TGTGCCAGCAGCCCCGGCACAGTCACAGTTACGCAGTATTTT. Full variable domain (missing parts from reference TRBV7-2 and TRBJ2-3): GAGVSQSPSNKVTEKGKDVELRCDPISGHTALYWYRQSLGQGLEFLIYFQGNSAPDKSGLPSDRFSAERTGGSVSTLTIQRTQQEDSAVYLCASSPGTVTVTQYFGPGTRLTVL.